The 9 T cell receptor beta chains presented below share a single source sample, sequenced in a study of shared clonotypes between healthy human individuals. Libraries were prepared by immunoSEQ multiplex PCR; TCRdb keeps only in-frame clonotypes and omits some of them. The top ten clones hold about 12% of a sample with about half a million clones, 65% to 80% of them seen once. Sequencing was done on a sample of PBMCs. These receptor sequences come from a woman aged 40 to 55 in good health. Some clones in this sample may be carry-over from other donors' samples.

The rearrangement links TRBV9 to TRBJ2-7, with a possible D match to TRBD1 (5 bases). Germline CDR1 SGDLS, CDR2 YYNGEE. V lost 0 bases, J lost 1 base, and 11 bases lay in between. The CDR3 is 15 residues long. The CDR3 loop reads CASSVEQGPSYEQYF. Here the CDR3 DNA reads TGTGCCAGCAGCGTAGAGCAGGGTCCTTCCTACGAGCAGTACTTC.

This clone was found once. The rearrangement links TRBV5-3 to TRBJ1-1; TRBD1 aligns across 7 bases. TRBV5-3 is placed among ORFs of uncertain function. This CDR3 is 13 amino acids long. The J segment lost 10 bases and the V segment lost 0 bases, leaving 6 bases of the junction unmatched. The CDR3 DNA reads as TGTGCCAGAAGCTTGGGGAGGGGGCTGGTAGCTTTCTTT. Its protein product is CARSLGRGLVAFF.

CDR3 in amino acids: CASSVSTVRGAQYF. In DNA, the CDR3 is TGTGCCAGCAGTGTTTCGACAGTCAGGGGGGCCCAGTACTTC. This chain connects TRBV2 to TRBJ2-5, with D tentatively TRBD1 (7 bases). Trimming took off 4 bases at V and 9 bases at J, with 18 bases between the two ends. Germline V gives CDR1 SNHLY, CDR2 FYNNEI. The CDR3 loop spans 14 amino acids.

Details on this clone: A much more abundant neighbour one base away suggests this may be a read error. V is TRBV5-6 and J is TRBJ1-1, with D perhaps matching TRBD1 (6 bases). The V gene lost 9 bases and the J gene lost 4 bases, with 22 bases spanning the gap. The CDR3 consists of 15 residues. The germline gives CDR1 SGHDT, CDR2 YYEEEE. CDR3 loop: CANTLAGGLLTEAFF. The CDR3 nucleotides are TGTGCCAACACCCTGGCTGGGGGCTTGCTCACTGAAGCTTTCTTT. The complete variable domain, with remaining parts taken from reference TRBV5-6 and TRBJ1-1, reads DAGVTQSPTHLIKTRGQQVTLRCSPKSGHDTVSWYQQALGQGPQFIFQYYEEEERQRGNFPDRFSGHQFPNYSSELNVNALLLGDSALYLCANTLAGGLLTEAFFGQGTRLTVV.

J is TRBJ2-7 and V is TRBV11-2; no reliable D call. This CDR3 comprises 13 residues. The V gene's germline CDR1 is SGHAT and CDR2 FQNNGV. Trimming removed 1 base from V and 1 base from J, with 5 bases in between. CDR3 region: CASSLVRSYEQYF. The CDR3 nucleotides are TGTGCCAGCAGCTTAGTCCGGTCCTACGAGCAGTACTTC.

The V and J genes are TRBV11-2 and TRBJ2-7; D perhaps matches TRBD1 (5 bases). Germline V CDR1 and CDR2: SGHAT, FQNNGV. Trimming removed 6 bases from V and 1 base from J, with 13 bases in between. The CDR3 sequence is 14 residues long. The chain's CDR3 is CASSFFDRSYEQYF. The CDR3, as DNA: TGTGCCAGCAGTTTCTTTGACAGATCCTACGAGCAGTACTTC.

This rearrangement joins TRBV6-6 to TRBJ2-7, with 9 bases fitting TRBD2. V lost 6 bases and J lost 2; bases outside the gene matches: 8. The CDR3 extends over 15 amino acids. The V gene's germline CDR1 is MNHNY and CDR2 SVGAGI (reference sequence). The CDR3 protein is CASSRGLAFPYEQYF. CDR3 nucleotides: TGTGCCAGCAGCAGGGGACTAGCATTCCCCTACGAGCAGTACTTC.

This clone was found once. The chain employs TRBV30 and TRBJ2-1; 9 positions match TRBD2. J gave up 3 bases and V 2 bases, and 8 bases lay outside the gene matches. This CDR3 has 16 residues. Per germline, CDR1 GTSNPN and CDR2 SVGIG (reference sequence). In nucleotides, the CDR3 is TGTGCCTGGAGTTTAGGCGGGAGGGCCTTCTACAATGAGCAGTTCTTC. Amino acids: CAWSLGGRAFYNEQFF. The full variable domain, its missing parts supplied by reference TRBV30 and TRBJ2-1, is SQTIHQWPATLVQPVGSPLSLECTVEGTSNPNLYWYRQAAGRGLQLLFYSVGIGQISSEVPQNLSASRPQDRQFILSSKKLLLSDSGFYLCAWSLGGRAFYNEQFFGPGTRLTVL.

This clone was seen a handful of times. This rearrangement joins TRBV7-6 to TRBJ2-7; weak D call: TRBD2 (6 bases). Germline CDR1 SGHVS, CDR2 FNYEAQ. Trimming shortened V by 5 bases and J by 0 bases, and 11 bases separated the two germline ends. The CDR3 length is 14 residues. CDR3 region: CASSPGGGSYEQYF. CDR3 bases: TGTGCCAGCAGCCCCGGGGGTGGCTCCTACGAGCAGTACTTC.